The source of this T cell receptor (beta chain) is a study of blood T cells in healthy people across ages. As for the study in general: About one barcoded beta molecule per two T cells came from capture by template switching.

About this clonotype itself: Its antigen is still unknown.

The CDR3 spans 15 residues. V was pared by 1 base and J by 0 bases, with 9 bases between. The germline CDR1 and CDR2 sequences are SGHVS and FNYEAQ. Using a J-beta primer mix together with a sample-barcoded 5' primer, a second PCR was run for roughly 6 to 11 cycles. MiXCR was run by TCRdb on the 5' RACE reads, yielding one entry per CDR3 protein. The profile shows 650,000 to 800,000 distinct CDR3 sequences, under 45% of them singletons. General study points: Naive and antigen-experienced cells could not be conclusively compared, given unsorted PBMCs. Expanded clonotype shifts may have been confounded, as the donors had an unknown CMV status.

A minimum of 6 micrograms of total RNA was extracted per sample. The chain has TRBV7-6 and TRBJ2-5; no reliable D call. The sample taken for sequencing was blood. This receptor was identified in a man between 60 and 75 years old in good health. CDR3 nucleotide sequence: TGTGCCAGCAGCTTAGGGACGGAGTACCAAGAGACCCAGTACTTC. It specifies CASSLGTEYQETQYF.